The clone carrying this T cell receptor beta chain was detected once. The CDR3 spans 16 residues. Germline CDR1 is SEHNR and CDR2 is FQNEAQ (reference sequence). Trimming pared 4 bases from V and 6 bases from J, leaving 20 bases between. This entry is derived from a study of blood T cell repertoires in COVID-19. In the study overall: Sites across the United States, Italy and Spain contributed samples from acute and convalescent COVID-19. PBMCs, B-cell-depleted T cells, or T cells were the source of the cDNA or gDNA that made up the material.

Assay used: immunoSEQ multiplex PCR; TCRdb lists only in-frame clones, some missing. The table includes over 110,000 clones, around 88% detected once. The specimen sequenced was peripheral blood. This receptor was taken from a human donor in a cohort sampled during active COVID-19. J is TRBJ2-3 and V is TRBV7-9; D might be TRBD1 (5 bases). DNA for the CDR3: TGTGCCAGCAGCTACGCCAACAGGCCCTCTAAGGATACGCAGTATTTT. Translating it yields CASSYANRPSKDTQYF.